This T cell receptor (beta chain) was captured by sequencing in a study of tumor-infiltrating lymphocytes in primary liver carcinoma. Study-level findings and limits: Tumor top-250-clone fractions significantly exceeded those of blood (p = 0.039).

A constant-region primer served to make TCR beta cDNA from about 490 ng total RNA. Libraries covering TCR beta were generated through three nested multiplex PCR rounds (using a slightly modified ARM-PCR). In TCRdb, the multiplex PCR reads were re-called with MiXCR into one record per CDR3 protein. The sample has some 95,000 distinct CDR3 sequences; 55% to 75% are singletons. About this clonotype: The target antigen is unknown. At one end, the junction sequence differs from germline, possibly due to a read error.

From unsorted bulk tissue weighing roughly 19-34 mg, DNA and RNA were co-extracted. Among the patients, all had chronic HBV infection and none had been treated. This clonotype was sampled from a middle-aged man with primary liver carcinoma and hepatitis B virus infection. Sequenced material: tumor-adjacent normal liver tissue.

The CDR3 coding sequence is TGTGCCAGCAGCCCCTGGGGCAAGACTAGCGGCCAAGAGACCCAGTACTTT. Amino acids: CASSPWGKTSGQETQYF. V is TRBV11-2 and J is TRBJ2-5, with 9 bases matching TRBD2. The germline CDR1 and CDR2 sequences are SGHAT and FQNNGV. The CDR3 loop spans 17 amino acids.